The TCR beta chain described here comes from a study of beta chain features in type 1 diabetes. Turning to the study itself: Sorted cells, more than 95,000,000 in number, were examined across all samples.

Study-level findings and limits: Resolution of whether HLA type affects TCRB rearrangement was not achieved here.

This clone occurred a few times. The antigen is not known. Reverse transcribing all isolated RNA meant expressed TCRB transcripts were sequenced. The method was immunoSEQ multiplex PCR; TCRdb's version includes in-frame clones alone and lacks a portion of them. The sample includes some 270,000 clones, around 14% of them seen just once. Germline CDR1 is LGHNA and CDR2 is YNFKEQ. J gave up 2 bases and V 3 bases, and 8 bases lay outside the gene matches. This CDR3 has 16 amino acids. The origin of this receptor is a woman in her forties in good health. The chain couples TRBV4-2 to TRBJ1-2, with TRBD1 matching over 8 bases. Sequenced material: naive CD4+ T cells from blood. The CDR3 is CASSHPNRGANYGYTF. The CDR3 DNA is TGTGCCAGCAGCCACCCCAACAGGGGGGCAAACTATGGCTACACCTTC.